This is a list of T cell receptor beta chains from one sample in a study of T cells after posttransplantation cyclophosphamide. Sequenced by immunoSEQ multiplex PCR; TCRdb stores in-frame clones only, minus some. The repertoire consists of 30,000 to 35,000 clones, none detected only once. Source material: PBMCs. The receptors were gathered from a woman aged 25 to 39 in good health and a related stem cell transplant donor. Each CDR3 is given with its conserved first and last residue. Each record gives: V gene, J gene, clone size, D gene, CDR3 protein, CDR3 DNA. The D gene is left open where the match is weak. Only some rows state a clone size, as once, few, many or a class for expanded clones.

>TRBV30|TRBJ1-4|few|NA
CTSRQEDEKLFF
TGTACCTCCCGACAGGAGGATGAAAAACTGTTTTTT
>TRBV5-1|TRBJ2-3|many|NA
CASSPPGLPGDTQYF
TGCGCCAGCAGCCCCCCGGGACTCCCAGGAGATACGCAGTATTTT
>TRBV7-9|TRBJ2-1|many|TRBD2
CASSSMGGYNEQFF
TGTGCCAGCAGCTCGATGGGGGGGTACAATGAGCAGTTCTTC
>TRBV29-1|TRBJ2-1|NA|NA
CSVEDMGHPYNEQFF
TGCAGCGTTGAAGATATGGGACACCCTTACAATGAGCAGTTCTTC
>TRBV29-1|TRBJ1-6|many|NA
CSVETGPGSPLHF
TGCAGCGTTGAAACAGGGCCTGGTTCACCCCTCCACTTT
>TRBV7-8|TRBJ1-5|many|NA
CASSLGRSNQPQHF
TGTGCCAGCAGCTTAGGCAGAAGCAATCAGCCCCAGCATTTT
>TRBV4-2|TRBJ1-4|NA|TRBD1
CASSSTGGPGEKLFF
TGTGCCAGCAGCTCAACAGGGGGCCCGGGGGAAAAACTGTTTTTT
>TRBV5-1|TRBJ2-7|many|NA
CASSLAIRSSYEQYF
TGCGCCAGCAGCTTGGCCATCAGGAGCTCCTACGAGCAGTACTTC
>TRBV6-6|TRBJ2-7|many|TRBD2
CASSYSSSGGTNEQYF
TGTGCCAGCAGTTACTCATCTAGCGGGGGGACTAACGAGCAGTACTTC
>TRBV27|TRBJ1-1|many|NA
CASSAAPGFTEAFF
TGTGCCAGCAGTGCCGCGCCAGGGTTCACTGAAGCTTTCTTT
>TRBV12-3/TRBV12-4|TRBJ1-2|few|TRBD1
CASSIGQGRDGYTF
TGTGCCAGCAGTATTGGACAGGGGCGAGATGGCTACACCTTC
>TRBV4-3|TRBJ2-7|many|NA
CASSQEAWREQYF
TGCGCCAGCAGCCAAGAAGCTTGGCGGGAGCAGTACTTC
>TRBV5-1|TRBJ1-1|many|NA
CASSLGGGVEEAFF
TGCGCCAGCAGCTTGGGGGGCGGGGTAGAAGAAGCTTTCTTT
>TRBV13|TRBJ2-3|many|NA
CASSLGQPHTDTQYF
TGTGCCAGCAGCTTAGGACAGCCCCACACAGATACGCAGTATTTT
>TRBV6-6|TRBJ2-7|many|TRBD1
CASSYRGHEQYF
TGTGCCAGCAGTTACAGGGGGCACGAGCAGTACTTC
>TRBV6-4|TRBJ1-2|NA|TRBD1
CASGQGEESGYTF
TGTGCCAGTGGACAGGGGGAAGAGAGTGGCTACACCTTC
>TRBV28|TRBJ1-5|many|NA
CASSQGGGPRHF
TGTGCCAGCAGCCAGGGAGGAGGTCCTAGGCATTTT
>TRBV20-1|TRBJ2-1|NA|NA
CSARGGLEQFF
TGCAGTGCTAGAGGGGGCCTTGAGCAGTTCTTC
>TRBV28|TRBJ1-2|few|NA
CASSDTGFPTYGYTF
TGTGCCAGCAGTGATACAGGGTTCCCCACCTATGGCTACACCTTC
>TRBV27|TRBJ2-3|many|NA
CASSSGGTNTDTQYF
TGTGCCAGCAGTTCAGGGGGGACCAACACAGATACGCAGTATTTT
>TRBV24-1|TRBJ2-7|few|TRBD1
CATSDSTGGFYEQYF
TGTGCCACCAGTGATTCGACAGGGGGATTTTACGAGCAGTACTTC
>TRBV28|TRBJ1-4|many|NA
CASSFIDRNEKLFF
TGTGCCAGCAGTTTCATCGACAGAAATGAAAAACTGTTTTTT
>TRBV6-2/TRBV6-3|TRBJ2-1|many|NA
CASSYNRAVNNEQFF
TGTGCCAGCAGTTACAACAGGGCCGTAAACAATGAGCAGTTCTTC
>TRBV19|TRBJ1-2|many|NA
CASRDIGPYGYTF
TGTGCCAGCCGGGACATCGGTCCCTATGGCTACACCTTC
>TRBV4-1|TRBJ2-1|many|NA
CASSQGMKVEQFF
TGCGCCAGCAGCCAAGGCATGAAGGTTGAGCAGTTCTTC
>TRBV2|TRBJ1-5|many|TRBD1
CASSGQGGGQPQHF
TGTGCCAGCAGCGGACAGGGAGGGGGTCAGCCCCAGCATTTT
>TRBV19|TRBJ2-3|many|TRBD2
CASSPQPAGVGTQYF
TGTGCCAGTAGTCCGCAGCCAGCGGGGGTGGGTACGCAGTATTTT
>TRBV18|TRBJ1-2|many|NA
CASSPRQGGGYTF
TGTGCCAGCTCACCGAGGCAGGGTGGTGGCTACACCTTC
>TRBV4-1|TRBJ2-7|many|NA
CASSQEASVKAFYEQYF
TGCGCCAGCAGCCAAGAGGCGAGCGTTAAGGCATTCTACGAGCAGTACTTC
>TRBV7-2|TRBJ1-5|few|TRBD1
CASSSQGAQNQPQHF
TGTGCCAGCAGCTCTCAGGGGGCGCAAAATCAGCCCCAGCATTTT
>TRBV7-9|TRBJ2-2|many|NA
CASSPRGLVMAGELFF
TGTGCCAGCAGCCCCCGAGGACTCGTGATGGCCGGGGAGCTGTTTTTT
>TRBV28|TRBJ2-5|many|TRBD1
CASSPPGGDWETQYF
TGTGCCAGCTCCCCGCCAGGGGGCGATTGGGAGACCCAGTACTTC
>TRBV29-1|TRBJ1-1|NA|NA
CSVDGSAEAFF
TGCAGCGTTGACGGCAGCGCTGAAGCTTTCTTT
>TRBV20-1|TRBJ1-2|NA|NA
CSAGPYGYTF
TGCAGTGCAGGGCCCTATGGCTACACCTTC
>TRBV5-8|TRBJ1-2|many|TRBD1
CASSPTGGSYGYTF
TGTGCCAGCAGCCCGACAGGGGGAAGCTATGGCTACACCTTC
>TRBV19|TRBJ2-7|many|TRBD1
CASSPRGQGTYEQYF
TGTGCCAGTAGTCCCCGGGGACAGGGTACATACGAGCAGTACTTC
>TRBV11-2|TRBJ2-7|many|NA
CASSLVGEQYF
TGTGCCAGCAGCTTAGTCGGCGAGCAGTACTTC
>TRBV7-6|TRBJ2-3|many|NA
CASTQTDTDTQYF
TGTGCCAGCACTCAAACAGACACAGATACGCAGTATTTT
>TRBV7-2|TRBJ1-1|many|TRBD1
CASSARGPEAFF
TGTGCCAGCAGCGCTAGGGGGCCTGAAGCTTTCTTT
>TRBV7-3|TRBJ2-3|few|NA
CASSYRQGTDTQYF
TGTGCCAGCAGCTATCGGCAGGGCACAGATACGCAGTATTTT
>TRBV7-2|TRBJ1-5|many|NA
CASSPGMGSQHF
TGTGCCAGCAGCCCGGGGATGGGGTCCCAGCATTTT
>TRBV11-1|TRBJ2-7|many|NA
CASSLDLDEQYF
TGTGCCAGCAGCTTAGACCTAGACGAGCAGTACTTC
>TRBV4-2|TRBJ2-7|many|NA
CASSQDRASSYEQYF
TGTGCCAGCAGCCAAGATAGGGCGAGCTCCTACGAGCAGTACTTC
>TRBV5-4|TRBJ2-5|many|TRBD2
CASSGGGSRETQYF
TGTGCCAGCAGCGGGGGGGGGAGTAGAGAGACCCAGTACTTC
>TRBV6-2/TRBV6-3|TRBJ1-1|many|TRBD1
CASSFPRMGRTGVSVNTEAFF
TGTGCCAGCAGCTTTCCTCGGATGGGTCGCACAGGGGTTTCCGTGAACACTGAAGCTTTCTTT
>TRBV7-9|TRBJ2-1|many|TRBD2
CASSWGGNEQFF
TGTGCCAGCAGTTGGGGGGGCAATGAGCAGTTCTTC
>TRBV11-2|TRBJ2-3|NA|TRBD1
CASSLEGDSGLDTQYF
TGTGCCAGCAGCTTAGAGGGGGACAGCGGATTAGATACGCAGTATTTT
>TRBV7-9|TRBJ1-1|many|NA
CASSSDIPMNTEAFF
TGTGCCAGCAGCTCGGACATCCCCATGAACACTGAAGCTTTCTTT
>TRBV12-3/TRBV12-4|TRBJ2-5|NA|NA
CASSLGRQGRNLEKKETQYF
TGTGCCAGCAGTTTAGGGCGGCAGGGTCGCAATTTGGAGAAAAAAGAGACCCAGTACTTC
>TRBV5-1|TRBJ1-1|many|NA
CASSSQMNTEAFF
TGCGCCAGCAGCTCCCAAATGAACACTGAAGCTTTCTTT
>TRBV7-9|TRBJ2-7|NA|TRBD2
CASNSGGPYEQYF
TGTGCCAGCAACTCGGGGGGGCCCTACGAGCAGTACTTC
>TRBV27|TRBJ1-1|many|TRBD1
CASSPGPQGVSVTEAFF
TGTGCCAGCAGCCCCGGCCCCCAGGGGGTTAGTGTCACTGAAGCTTTCTTT
>TRBV7-6|TRBJ2-7|many|TRBD1
CASSPGGQAYEQYF
TGTGCCAGCAGCCCCGGGGGACAGGCCTACGAGCAGTACTTC